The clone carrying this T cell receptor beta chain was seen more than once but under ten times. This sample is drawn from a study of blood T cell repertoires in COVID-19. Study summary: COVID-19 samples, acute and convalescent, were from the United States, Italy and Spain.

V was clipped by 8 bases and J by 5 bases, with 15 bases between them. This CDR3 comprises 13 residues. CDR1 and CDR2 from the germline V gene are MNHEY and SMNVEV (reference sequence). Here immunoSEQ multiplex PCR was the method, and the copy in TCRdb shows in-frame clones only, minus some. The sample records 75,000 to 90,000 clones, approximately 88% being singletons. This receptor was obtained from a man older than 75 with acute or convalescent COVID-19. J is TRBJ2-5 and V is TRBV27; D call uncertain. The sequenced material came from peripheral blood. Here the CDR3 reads CASATGELETQYF. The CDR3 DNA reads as TGTGCCAGCGCCACGGGTGAGCTGGAGACCCAGTACTTC.